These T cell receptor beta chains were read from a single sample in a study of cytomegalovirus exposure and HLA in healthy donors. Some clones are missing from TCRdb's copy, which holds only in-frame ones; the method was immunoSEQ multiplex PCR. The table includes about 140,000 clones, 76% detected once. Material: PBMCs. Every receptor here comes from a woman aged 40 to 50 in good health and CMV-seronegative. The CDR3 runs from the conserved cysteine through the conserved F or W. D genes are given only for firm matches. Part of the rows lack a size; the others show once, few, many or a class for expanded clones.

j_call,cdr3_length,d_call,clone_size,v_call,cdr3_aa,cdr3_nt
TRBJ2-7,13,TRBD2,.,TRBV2,CAGSGGVSYEQYF,TGTGCCGGATCGGGAGGCGTCTCCTACGAGCAGTACTTC
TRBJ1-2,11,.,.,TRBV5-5,CASSLNYGYTF,TGTGCCAGCAGCCTTAACTATGGCTACACCTTC
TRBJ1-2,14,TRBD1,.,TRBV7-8,CASSPQGANYGYTF,TGTGCCAGCAGCCCCCAGGGGGCAAACTATGGCTACACCTTC
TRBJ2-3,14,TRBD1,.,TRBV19,CASSKQGAADTQYF,TGTGCCAGTAGTAAACAGGGGGCAGCGGATACGCAGTATTTT
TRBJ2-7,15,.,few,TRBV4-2,CASSQDHVATYEQYF,TGTGCCAGCAGCCAAGATCACGTAGCAACCTACGAGCAGTACTTC
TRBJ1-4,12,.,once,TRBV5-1,CASSEDQGKLFF,TGCGCCAGCAGCGAGGACCAGGGAAAACTGTTTTTT
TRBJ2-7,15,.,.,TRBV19,CASTRGVGASYEQYF,TGTGCCTCTACAAGGGGCGTGGGGGCCTCCTACGAGCAGTACTTC
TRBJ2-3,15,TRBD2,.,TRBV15,CATSRGGSATDTQYF,TGTGCCACCAGCAGAGGCGGGAGTGCCACAGATACGCAGTATTTT
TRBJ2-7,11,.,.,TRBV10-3,CAISEQEGQYF,TGTGCCATCAGTGAGCAAGAGGGGCAGTACTTC
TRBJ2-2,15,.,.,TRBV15,CATSRGLVDTGELFF,TGTGCCACCAGCAGAGGTCTAGTGGACACCGGGGAGCTGTTTTTT
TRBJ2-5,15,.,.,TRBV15,CATSREGAVQETQYF,TGTGCCACCAGCAGAGAGGGGGCCGTGCAAGAGACCCAGTACTTC
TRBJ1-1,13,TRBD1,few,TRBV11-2,CASSQGAGTEAFF,TGTGCCAGCAGCCAGGGGGCAGGCACTGAAGCTTTCTTT
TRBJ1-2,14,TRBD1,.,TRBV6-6,CASSYAGTDYGYTF,TGTGCCAGCAGTTACGCCGGGACAGATTATGGCTACACCTTC
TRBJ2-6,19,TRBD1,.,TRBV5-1,CASSHSSGQGGSGANVLTF,TGCGCCAGCAGCCACTCCTCGGGACAGGGGGGGTCTGGGGCCAACGTCCTGACTTTC
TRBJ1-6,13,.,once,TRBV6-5,CASSAGSNSPLHF,TGTGCCAGCAGCGCGGGGAGCAATTCACCCCTCCACTTT
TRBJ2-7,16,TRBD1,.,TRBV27,CASSLDGDRGYHEQYF,TGTGCCAGCAGTTTGGACGGGGACAGGGGATACCACGAGCAGTACTTC
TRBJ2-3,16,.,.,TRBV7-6,CASSLPGLLLGDTQYF,TGTGCCAGCAGCCTTCCTGGACTCTTACTGGGAGATACGCAGTATTTT
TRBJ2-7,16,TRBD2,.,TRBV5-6,CASSLVGEGIGNEQYF,TGTGCCAGCAGCTTGGTGGGGGAGGGAATCGGGAACGAGCAGTACTTC
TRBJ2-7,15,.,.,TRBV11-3,CASSRGGTGSYEQYF,TGTGCCAGCAGCCGAGGAGGTACAGGGTCCTACGAGCAGTACTTC
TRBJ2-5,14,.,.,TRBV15,CATSRGAYLETQYF,TGTGCCACCAGCAGAGGGGCGTATTTAGAGACCCAGTACTTC
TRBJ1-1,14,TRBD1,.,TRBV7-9,CASSFGQASTEAFF,TGTGCCAGCAGCTTCGGACAGGCCTCCACTGAAGCTTTCTTT
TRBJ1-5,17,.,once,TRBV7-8,CASSLVGPGYSNQPQHF,TGTGCCAGCAGCTTAGTCGGGCCGGGGTATAGCAATCAGCCCCAGCATTTT
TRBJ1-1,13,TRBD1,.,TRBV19,CASRFQGGTEAFF,TGTGCCAGTCGATTCCAGGGGGGAACTGAAGCTTTCTTT
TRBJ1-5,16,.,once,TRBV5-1,CASSPYRTHHNQPQHF,TGCGCCAGCAGCCCTTACCGGACACACCACAATCAGCCCCAGCATTTT
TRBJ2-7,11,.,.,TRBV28,CASNGGYEQYF,TGTGCCAGCAACGGCGGCTACGAGCAGTACTTC
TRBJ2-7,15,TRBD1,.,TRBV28,CAILGSGQGAGEQYF,TGTGCCATCCTTGGCTCAGGACAGGGGGCCGGCGAGCAGTACTTC
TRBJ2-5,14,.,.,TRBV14,CASSQLDSQETQYF,TGTGCCAGCAGCCAATTGGACAGCCAAGAGACCCAGTACTTC
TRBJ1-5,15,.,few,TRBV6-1,CASLQGSPQGQPQHF,TGTGCCAGTCTCCAGGGGAGTCCTCAGGGACAGCCCCAGCATTTT
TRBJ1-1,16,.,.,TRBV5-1,CASSLSDSLGRTEAFF,TGCGCCAGCAGCTTGTCAGACAGCCTCGGAAGGACTGAAGCTTTCTTT
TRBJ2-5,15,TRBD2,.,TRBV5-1,CASSPGLAGTETQYF,TGCGCCAGCAGCCCTGGACTAGCGGGCACAGAGACCCAGTACTTC
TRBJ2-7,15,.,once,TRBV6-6,CASSYSGGWGNEQYF,TGTGCCAGCAGTTACTCCGGGGGTTGGGGGAACGAGCAGTACTTC
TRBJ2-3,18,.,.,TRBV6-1,CASSEYEGGGFYADTQYF,TGTGCCAGCAGTGAATATGAGGGGGGGGGATTTTACGCAGATACGCAGTATTTT
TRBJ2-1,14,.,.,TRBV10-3,CAISEEWEYNEQFF,TGTGCCATCAGTGAGGAGTGGGAGTACAATGAGCAGTTCTTC
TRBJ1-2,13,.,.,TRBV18,CASSPPGDYGYTF,TGTGCCAGCTCACCACCAGGGGACTATGGCTACACCTTC
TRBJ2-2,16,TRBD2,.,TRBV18,CASSLGLAGTSGELFF,TGTGCCAGCTCACTGGGACTAGCGGGGACCTCCGGGGAGCTGTTTTTT
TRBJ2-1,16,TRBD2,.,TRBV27,CASSPGSGRVYNEQFF,TGTGCCAGCTCCCCGGGGAGCGGGAGGGTCTACAATGAGCAGTTCTTC
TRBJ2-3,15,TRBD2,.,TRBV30,CAWTLAGGSTDTQYF,TGTGCCTGGACCCTAGCGGGAGGAAGCACAGATACGCAGTATTTT
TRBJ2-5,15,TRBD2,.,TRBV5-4,CASSLNAGGEETQYF,TGTGCCAGCAGCTTGAATGCGGGGGGGGAAGAGACCCAGTACTTC
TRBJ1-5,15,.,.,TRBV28,CASRLGSYSNQPQHF,TGTGCCAGCAGGCTAGGATCTTATAGCAATCAGCCCCAGCATTTT
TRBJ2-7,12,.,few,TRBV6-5,CASRTDYYEQYF,TGTGCCAGCAGAACGGACTACTACGAGCAGTACTTC
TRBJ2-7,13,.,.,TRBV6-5,CASSSISTYEQYF,TGTGCCAGCAGTTCAATTAGCACTTACGAGCAGTACTTC
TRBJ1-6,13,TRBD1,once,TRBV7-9,CASSLVDREPLHF,TGTGCCAGCAGCTTAGTCGACAGGGAGCCCCTCCACTTT
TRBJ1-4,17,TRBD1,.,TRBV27,CASSPTGVGTANEKLFF,TGTGCCAGCAGTCCCACAGGGGTCGGGACGGCTAATGAAAAACTGTTTTTT
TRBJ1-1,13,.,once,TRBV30,CAWSATMNTEAFF,TGTGCCTGGAGTGCCACTATGAACACTGAAGCTTTCTTT
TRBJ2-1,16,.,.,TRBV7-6,CASSVDGTTVYNEQFF,TGTGCCAGCAGCGTAGACGGAACAACAGTCTACAATGAGCAGTTCTTC
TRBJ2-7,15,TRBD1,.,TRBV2,CASSRDRRSSYEQYF,TGTGCCAGCAGTCGGGACAGGAGGAGCTCCTACGAGCAGTACTTC
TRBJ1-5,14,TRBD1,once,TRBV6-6,CASSPTGGDQPQHF,TGTGCCAGCAGCCCCACAGGGGGTGATCAGCCCCAGCATTTT
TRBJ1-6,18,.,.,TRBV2,CASSVTDLRGGGNSPLHF,TGTGCCAGCAGTGTGACGGACCTACGGGGCGGGGGGAATTCACCCCTCCACTTT
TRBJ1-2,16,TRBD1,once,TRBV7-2,CASSLDEGQGRYGYTF,TGTGCCAGCAGCTTAGACGAAGGACAGGGTCGGTATGGCTACACCTTC
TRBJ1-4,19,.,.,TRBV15,CATSRRYAPGQSTNEKLFF,TGTGCCACCAGCAGACGGTATGCGCCCGGACAGTCGACTAATGAAAAACTGTTTTTT
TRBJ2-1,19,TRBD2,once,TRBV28,CASRLTPGLAGSSYNEQFF,TGTGCCAGCAGATTAACCCCGGGACTAGCGGGGAGCTCCTACAATGAGCAGTTCTTC
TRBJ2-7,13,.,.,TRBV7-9,CASTLGGPYEQYF,TGTGCCAGCACCCTTGGGGGCCCCTACGAGCAGTACTTC
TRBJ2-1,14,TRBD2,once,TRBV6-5,CASALGGGAHEQFF,TGTGCCAGCGCTCTGGGCGGGGGGGCACATGAGCAGTTCTTC
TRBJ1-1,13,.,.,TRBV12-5,CASGLVAAVEAFF,TGTGCTAGTGGTTTGGTAGCGGCAGTTGAAGCTTTCTTT
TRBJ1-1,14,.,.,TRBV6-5,CASKSPGQNTEAFF,TGTGCCAGCAAAAGTCCAGGGCAGAACACTGAAGCTTTCTTT
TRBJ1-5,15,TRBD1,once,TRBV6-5,CASSPGQGWNQPQHF,TGTGCCAGCAGTCCCGGACAGGGATGGAATCAGCCCCAGCATTTT
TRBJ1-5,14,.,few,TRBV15,CATVEGGAHQPQHF,TGTGCCACCGTGGAAGGGGGGGCCCATCAGCCCCAGCATTTT
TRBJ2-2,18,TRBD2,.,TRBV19,CASSRGLAGGRNTGELFF,TGTGCCAGTAGTAGGGGACTAGCGGGAGGGCGGAACACCGGGGAGCTGTTTTTT
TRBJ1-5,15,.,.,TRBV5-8,CASRYQGYSNQPQHF,TGTGCCAGCAGGTATCAGGGATATAGCAATCAGCCCCAGCATTTT